This entry concerns a single T cell receptor beta chain. The length of the CDR3 is 16 residues. J lost 2 bases, V lost 5 bases, and 9 bases had no gene match. Germline V CDR1 and CDR2: MNHNY, SVGAGI (reference sequence). The data belong to a study of blood T cell repertoires in COVID-19. As handled by the study authors: Amplifying reference gene primers gave estimates of nucleated cell counts. Sequenced by immunoSEQ multiplex PCR; TCRdb stores in-frame clones only, minus some. The D gene and trimming were derived from the DNA, and the V and J assignments and clone size from that table. Found here are around 68,000 clones, around 86% of them singletons; the top ten hold roughly 2.9%.

This chain joins TRBV6-6 and TRBJ2-5; 9 nucleotides align to TRBD2. The receptor comes from an elderly man with acute or convalescent COVID-19. Source material: peripheral blood. Here the CDR3 DNA reads TGTGCCAGCAGTACCCTAGCGGGATGGGGGCAAGAGACCCAGTACTTC. Encoded protein: CASSTLAGWGQETQYF.